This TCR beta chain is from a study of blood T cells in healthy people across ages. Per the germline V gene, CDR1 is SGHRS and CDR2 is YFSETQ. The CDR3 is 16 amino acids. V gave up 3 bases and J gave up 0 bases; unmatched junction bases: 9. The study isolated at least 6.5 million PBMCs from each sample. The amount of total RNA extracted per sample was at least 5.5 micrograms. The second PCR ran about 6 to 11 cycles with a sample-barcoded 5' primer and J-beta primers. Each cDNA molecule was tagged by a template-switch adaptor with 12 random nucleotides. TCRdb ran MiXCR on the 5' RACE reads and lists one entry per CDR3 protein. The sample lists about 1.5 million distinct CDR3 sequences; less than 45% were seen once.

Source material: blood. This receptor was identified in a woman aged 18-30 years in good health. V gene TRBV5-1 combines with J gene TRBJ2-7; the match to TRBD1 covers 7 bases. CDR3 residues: CASSWTGGLGSYEQYF. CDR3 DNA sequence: TGCGCCAGCAGCTGGACAGGCGGTTTGGGCTCCTACGAGCAGTACTTC.